Presented here are 15 T cell receptor beta chains from one specimen sequenced in a study of immune evolution from preneoplasia to lung adenocarcinoma. Measured with immunoSEQ multiplex PCR; TCRdb has only the in-frame clones, and not every one. Of more than 8,500 clones in the sample, nearly 90% were seen once. Sequences were obtained from FFPE invasive lung adenocarcinoma tissue. These TCRs come from a person between 65 and 79 years old with invasive lung adenocarcinoma.

This clone was recorded a few times. CDR3 amino acids: CASSVRGSTEAFF. In nucleotides, the CDR3 is TGTGCCAGCAGCGTCAGGGGATCCACTGAAGCTTTCTTT. This rearrangement joins TRBV9 to TRBJ1-1, with D possibly matching TRBD1 (6 bases). V was cut by 2 bases and J by 4 bases, with 9 bases left in between. Germline V CDR1 and CDR2: SGDLS, YYNGEE. The length of the CDR3 is 13 residues.

The rearrangement links TRBV13 to TRBJ1-2; TRBD1 is a possible D gene (6 bases). The CDR3 is made up of 15 amino acids. The germline V gene encodes CDR1 PRHDT and CDR2 FYEKMQ (reference sequence). The germline V and J ends were trimmed by 5 bases and 8 bases, with 21 bases remaining between them. The CDR3 reads CASSPRPGQTRGYTF. The CDR3 nucleotides read TGTGCCAGCAGCCCGAGACCGGGACAAACGCGCGGCTACACCTTC.

The CDR3 sequence is CASSRGPSSYNEQFF. In nucleotides, the CDR3 is TGTGCCAGCAGTCGTGGGCCGAGCTCCTACAATGAGCAGTTCTTC. The chain has TRBV28 and TRBJ2-1; D is unclear. V was shortened by 5 bases and J by 0 bases, with 11 bases between the two germline ends. The germline gives CDR1 MDHEN, CDR2 SYDVKM. The CDR3 length is 15 residues.

The CDR3 spells CASSFQLAETKAYEQYF. CDR3 coding DNA: TGTGCCAGCAGCTTTCAACTCGCGGAGACCAAGGCCTACGAGCAGTACTTC. The V and J genes are TRBV7-9 and TRBJ2-7; D uncertain. V lost 3 bases and J 2 bases, leaving 20 bases between the germline ends. This CDR3 has 17 residues. Germline V gene lookup returns CDR1 SEHNR and CDR2 FQNEAQ (reference sequence). Supplemented by reference TRBV7-9 and TRBJ2-7, the full variable domain reads DTGVSQNPRHKITKRGQNVTFRCDPISEHNRLYWYRQTLGQGPEFLTYFQNEAQLEKSRLLSDRFSAERPKGSFSTLEIQRTEQGDSAMYLCASSFQLAETKAYEQYFGPGTRLTVT.

The rearrangement links TRBV11-3 to TRBJ2-7; unclear D gene. Trimming took off 0 bases at V and 0 bases at J, with 6 bases between the two ends. Looked up from germline, CDR1 is SGHNT and CDR2 is YENEEA. The CDR3 is 14 amino acids. The CDR3 DNA follows: TGTGCCAGCAGCTTAGATCGCTTCTCCTACGAGCAGTACTTC. This codes for CASSLDRFSYEQYF. The complete variable domain, with remaining parts taken from reference TRBV11-3 and TRBJ2-7, reads EAGVVQSPRYKIIEKKQPVAFWCNPISGHNTLYWYLQNLGQGPELLIRYENEEAVDDSQLPKDRFSAERLKGVDSTLKIQPAELGDSAVYLCASSLDRFSYEQYFGPGTRLTVT.

CDR3 sequence: CASSATGIAYEQYF. In DNA, the CDR3 is TGTGCCAGCAGCGCCACAGGGATAGCCTACGAGCAGTACTTC. The gene calls are TRBV9 and TRBJ2-7; D is perhaps TRBD1 (6 bases). The CDR3 sequence is 14 residues long. V was pared by 3 bases and J by 2 bases, with 12 bases between. Germline V lookup: CDR1 SGDLS, CDR2 YYNGEE.

The chain links TRBV6-1 to TRBJ2-7; weak D call: TRBD2 (7 bases). CDR3 length equals 15 residues. Germline V lookup: CDR1 MNHNS, CDR2 SASEGT. Trimming took 1 base from V and 3 from J, leaving 13 bases between them. The DNA of the CDR3 is TGTGCCAGCAGTGAAGGGGGGGGCAGGGACTACGAGCAGTACTTC. Translated: CASSEGGGRDYEQYF.

The chain has TRBV6-1 and TRBJ1-5; D is undetermined. The germline CDR1 and CDR2 sequences are MNHNS and SASEGT. Trimming removed 6 bases at V and 0 bases at J, with 12 bases between. The CDR3 spans 15 residues. The CDR3 DNA is TGTGCCAGCAGCTTAATTCGGGATAGCAATCAGCCCCAGCATTTT. Translating it yields CASSLIRDSNQPQHF.

The rearrangement joins TRBV28 to TRBJ2-7; perhaps TRBD1 as D (5 bases). V gave up 5 bases and J gave up 0 bases, with 8 bases separating them. The CDR3 runs 13 residues. In germline, CDR1 is MDHEN, CDR2 SYDVKM. The CDR3 is CASSQTASYEQYF. CDR3 DNA: TGTGCCAGCAGTCAGACAGCCTCCTACGAGCAGTACTTC.

The chain combines TRBV27 with TRBJ2-3; possibly TRBD1 for D (6 bases). CDR1 and CDR2 (germline): MNHEY, SMNVEV (reference sequence). The CDR3 loop spans 15 amino acids. The ends were cut back, 6 bases at V and 6 bases at J, with 19 bases in the middle. The CDR3 DNA follows: TGTGCCAGCAGGCATCTCGGGACACGGTTGGATACGCAGTATTTT. Translated, it gives CASRHLGTRLDTQYF.

The chain is built from TRBV19 and TRBJ2-7; D is undetermined. Between the trimmed V and J ends, which lost 4 bases and 0 bases, there was a span of 7 bases. There are 13 residues in the CDR3. Germline CDR1 reads LNHDA; CDR2 reads SQIVND (reference sequence). DNA of the CDR3: TGTGCCAGTAGTAGGACGGTCTCCTACGAGCAGTACTTC. Encoded protein: CASSRTVSYEQYF.

The chain links TRBV30 to TRBJ2-7, with TRBD2 matching over 8 bases. J was trimmed by 0 bases and V by 8 bases; bases with no gene match: 15. The CDR3 covers 16 residues. The germline CDR1 and CDR2 sequences are GTSNPN and SVGIG (reference sequence). The CDR3 spells CAVDFGAGGLSYEQYF. Written as DNA, the CDR3 is TGTGCCGTTGATTTCGGGGCGGGGGGCCTCTCCTACGAGCAGTACTTC. The variable domain in full, with the rest retrieved from reference TRBV30 and TRBJ2-7, is SQTIHQWPATLVQPVGSPLSLECTVEGTSNPNLYWYRQAAGRGLQLLFYSVGIGQISSEVPQNLSASRPQDRQFILSSKKLLLSDSGFYLCAVDFGAGGLSYEQYFGPGTRLTVT.

The rearrangement uses TRBV5-1 and TRBJ1-2; 8 bases are a match to TRBD1. The trim removed 4 bases at V and 4 bases at J, leaving 9 bases unmatched. The CDR3 spans 15 residues. Germline values: CDR1 SGHRS, CDR2 YFSETQ. CDR3 coding DNA: TGCGCCAGCAGCATCGACAGGGGCGGGCCCTATGGCTACACCTTC. Protein sequence: CASSIDRGGPYGYTF.

This clone was seen a single time. The gene calls are TRBV7-2 and TRBJ2-3, with 8 bases aligning to TRBD2. With 5 bases clipped from V and 0 bases from J, the junction kept 7 bases outside the gene matches. This CDR3 is 16 amino acids long. CDR1 and CDR2 (germline): SGHTA, FQGNSA. The CDR3 region has the DNA TGTGCCAGCAGCCTCCTCGGGGGGGATAGCACAGATACGCAGTATTTT. It is translated as CASSLLGGDSTDTQYF.

This clone was counted a single time. The V and J genes are TRBV2 and TRBJ2-3; D unclear. Germline V CDR1 and CDR2: SNHLY, FYNNEI. Trimming removed 1 base from V and 0 bases from J, with 8 bases in between. The CDR3 has 15 amino acids. CDR3 residues: CASSEVHGSTDTQYF. CDR3 nucleotide sequence: TGTGCCAGCAGTGAAGTCCACGGTAGCACAGATACGCAGTATTTT.